This T cell receptor beta chain was identified during a study of identical twins. The germline CDR1 and CDR2 sequences are SGHTA and FQGNSA. This CDR3 is 14 amino acids long. The junction had 9 bases not matched to a gene; V was cut back by 5 bases and J by 6 bases. General study points: The study based its conclusions on cross-sectional statistical analysis and did not follow the same donors. Models predicted too little out-of-frame TCR alpha sharing in monozygotic twins. Partly confounded zero-insertion analyses could result from invariant MAIT and iNKT cells.

In the case of this clonotype: Antigen unknown.

The authors used template switching to add a universal primer site and gave cDNA unique molecular identifiers. A single record per CDR3 protein comes from TCRdb applying MiXCR to the 5' RACE reads. The repertoire consists of about 690,000 distinct CDR3 sequences, with 5.5% to 6.5% occurring once and the leading ten covering roughly 1.6%. The clonotype was recovered from a man aged 18 to 29 in good health. Material: naive T cells sorted from blood. This chain joins TRBV7-2 and TRBJ2-7; 8 bases are a match to TRBD1. Here the CDR3 reads CASSPHWTGTEQYF. In DNA, the CDR3 is TGTGCCAGCAGCCCACATTGGACAGGGACCGAGCAGTACTTC.